A single sample gave rise to the 14 T cell receptor beta chains below, sequenced in a study of T cells after yellow fever vaccination (dated by TCRdb to 2018 to 2020). Libraries were constructed by 5' RACE. Reads for this sample came from an Illumina NovaSeq 6000. TCRdb's own reprocessing of the public reads used fastp at Q25 and MiXCR and kept productive beta chains. Rows matching on CDR3 protein sequence are summarized as one entry with the most common DNA and genes. Present in this sample are about 300,000 distinct CDR3 sequences, less than 9.5% of which were seen just once. The ten largest clones capture about 3.7% of the sample. The treatment or condition label for this specimen denotes: live attenuated yellow fever vaccine strain. The sample was CD4+ T cells sorted from PBMCs, taken 5 days after the yellow fever booster vaccination. Source of these receptors: a man younger than 35 who received the YFV17D yellow fever vaccine.

The chain links TRBV6-1 to TRBJ2-3; D is perhaps TRBD2 (6 bases). This CDR3 region has 15 residues. Trimming took off 6 bases at V and 4 bases at J, with 17 bases between the two ends. Germline-derived CDR1 and CDR2 are MNHNS and SASEGT. This CDR3 is CASRREVGVSDTQYF. CDR3 coding DNA: TGTGCCAGCAGGAGGGAGGTAGGGGTGTCAGATACGCAGTATTTT.

This clonotype turned up a few times. This sequence joins TRBV20-1 and TRBJ2-3; D unclear. Trimming took 6 bases from V and 0 from J, leaving 10 bases between them. Germline loops: CDR1 DFQATT, CDR2 SNEGSKA (reference sequence). There are 13 residues in the CDR3. CDR3: CSASHRSTDTQYF. The CDR3 nucleotides read TGCAGTGCCTCACACCGGAGCACAGATACGCAGTATTTT.

In its sample, this clonotype was seen many times. The rearrangement links TRBV5-1 to TRBJ1-1, with 9 bases identical to TRBD1. CDR1 and CDR2 from the germline V gene are SGHRS and YFSETQ. The CDR3 contains 16 residues. After removal of 0 bases from V and 1 base from J, the junction contained 4 bases not matched to a gene. The CDR3 spells CASSLEGTGWNTEAFF. The CDR3 nucleotides read TGCGCCAGCAGCTTGGAAGGGACAGGGTGGAACACTGAAGCTTTCTTT. Using reference TRBV5-1 and TRBJ1-1 for the parts outside the CDR3, the full variable domain is KAGVTQTPRYLIKTRGQQVTLSCSPISGHRSVSWYQQTPGQGLQFLFEYFSETQRNKGNFPGRFSGRQFSNSRSEMNVSTLELGDSALYLCASSLEGTGWNTEAFFGQGTRLTVV.

The chain has TRBV12-3 or TRBV12-4 and TRBJ1-1; 8 bases are a match to TRBD1. The length of the CDR3 is 17 residues. V gave up 6 bases and J gave up 2 bases; unmatched junction bases: 14. This CDR3 reads CASSPTFLQGANTEAFF. The CDR3 region has the DNA TGTGCCAGCAGCCCGACTTTCCTGCAGGGGGCAAACACTGAAGCTTTCTTT.

This rearrangement joins TRBV7-2 to TRBJ1-2; 8 bases agree with TRBD1. The ends lost 4 bases at V and 6 bases at J; junction bases unmatched: 13. Germline V lookup: CDR1 SGHTA, CDR2 FQGNSA. The CDR3 totals 16 residues. CDR3: CASSSTGGAVLNGYTF. In DNA, the CDR3 is TGTGCCAGCAGCTCCACAGGGGGGGCGGTGTTGAATGGCTACACCTTC.

The V gene is TRBV5-1, the J gene TRBJ1-1; D unresolved. The CDR3 extends over 14 amino acids. CDR1 and CDR2 (germline): SGHRS, YFSETQ. The V end was cut by 4 bases, the J end by 5 bases, with 15 bases between. CDR3 sequence: CASSPTTTVTEAFF. The DNA for the CDR3 is TGCGCCAGCAGCCCAACTACGACCGTAACTGAAGCTTTCTTT.

This clonotype was detected many times. This chain links TRBV18 with TRBJ2-2; 9 bases are a match to TRBD1. The CDR3 spans 18 residues. Trimming took 2 bases from V and 5 from J; bases not matched to a gene: 12. Germline V CDR1 and CDR2: KGHSH, LQKENI. CDR3 sequence (DNA): TGTGCCAGCTCACCAACCCCGGGACAGGGAAAAGGAACCGGGGAGCTGTTTTTT. Translated, it gives CASSPTPGQGKGTGELFF.

V is TRBV29-1 and J is TRBJ2-6; a weak D match, TRBD1 (6 bases). V dropped 4 bases and J dropped 1 base, with 14 bases sitting between them. This CDR3 has 16 residues. CDR1 and CDR2 (germline): SQVTM, ANQGSEA. Written as DNA, the CDR3 is TGCAGCGTTGGTCAGGGGCCGATTTCTGGGGCCAACGTCCTGACTTTC. Translating gives CSVGQGPISGANVLTF.

This clonotype was observed at least ten times. This sequence joins TRBV12-3 or TRBV12-4 and TRBJ1-2, with 12 bases that match TRBD1. This CDR3 has 15 residues. With V trimmed by 5 bases and J by 7 bases, 8 bases remained unmatched. The CDR3 sequence: CASSLGGQGAGGYTF. The DNA of the CDR3 is TGTGCCAGCAGTCTAGGGGGACAGGGGGCAGGTGGCTACACCTTC.

This clonotype has just a few counts. The chain joins TRBV19 to TRBJ1-2; TRBD1 aligns across 8 bases. The V and J ends lost 5 bases and 8 bases, in that order; junction bases with no gene match: 10. CDR3 length equals 14 residues. CDR1 and CDR2 from the germline V gene are LNHDA and SQIVND (reference sequence). The DNA of the CDR3 is TGTGCCAGTAGTCGGGGAAACCGACAGGGGGGCTACACCTTC. Translated, it gives CASSRGNRQGGYTF.

This clonotype was seen at least ten times. The chain joins TRBV5-1 to TRBJ1-2; 11 bases line up with TRBD1. The trim removed 4 bases at V and 5 bases at J, leaving 7 bases unmatched. Germline V CDR1 and CDR2: SGHRS, YFSETQ. The length of the CDR3 is 15 residues. The CDR3 DNA reads TGCGCCAGCAGCAAGGGACAGGGGGAAAGTTATGGCTACACCTTC. Translated: CASSKGQGESYGYTF.

This clonotype was seen a few times. The gene calls are TRBV7-2 and TRBJ2-3; no reliable D call. The CDR3 loop spans 14 amino acids. Between the trimmed V and J ends, which lost 7 bases and 2 bases, there was a span of 13 bases. Per the germline V gene, CDR1 is SGHTA and CDR2 is FQGNSA. The CDR3 nucleotides read TGTGCCAGCACCCTCCCCCCTTACACAGATACGCAGTATTTT. Amino acids: CASTLPPYTDTQYF.

The gene calls are TRBV29-1 and TRBJ2-3; D gene uncertain. The CDR3 runs 13 residues. V was trimmed by 7 bases and J by 4 bases, leaving 15 bases between them. Germline CDR1 reads SQVTM; CDR2 reads ANQGSEA. Here the CDR3 DNA reads TGCAGCGCCCTCGACGACACCGCAGATACGCAGTATTTT. Protein sequence: CSALDDTADTQYF.

The rearrangement links TRBV7-2 to TRBJ1-1; D gene ambiguous. Germline loops: CDR1 SGHTA, CDR2 FQGNSA. There are 13 residues in the CDR3. V dropped 4 bases and J dropped 12 bases, with 18 bases sitting between them. CDR3 residues: CASSSAEGVDSFF. The CDR3 nucleotides read TGTGCCAGCAGCTCAGCCGAGGGTGTGGACTCTTTCTTT.